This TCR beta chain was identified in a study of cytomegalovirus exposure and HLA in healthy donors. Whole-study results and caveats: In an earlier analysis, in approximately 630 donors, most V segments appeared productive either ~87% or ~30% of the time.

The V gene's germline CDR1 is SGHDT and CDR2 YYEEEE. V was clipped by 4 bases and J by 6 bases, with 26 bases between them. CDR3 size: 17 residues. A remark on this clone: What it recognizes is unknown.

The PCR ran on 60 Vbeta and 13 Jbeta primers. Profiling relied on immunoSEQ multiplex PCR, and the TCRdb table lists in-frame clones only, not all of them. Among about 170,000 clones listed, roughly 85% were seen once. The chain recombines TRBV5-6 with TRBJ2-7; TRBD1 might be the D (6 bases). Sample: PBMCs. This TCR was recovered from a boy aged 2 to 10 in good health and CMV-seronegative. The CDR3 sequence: CASSPPITGKLSGEQYF. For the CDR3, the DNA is TGTGCCAGCAGCCCTCCGATTACAGGGAAGCTTTCTGGCGAGCAGTACTTC.